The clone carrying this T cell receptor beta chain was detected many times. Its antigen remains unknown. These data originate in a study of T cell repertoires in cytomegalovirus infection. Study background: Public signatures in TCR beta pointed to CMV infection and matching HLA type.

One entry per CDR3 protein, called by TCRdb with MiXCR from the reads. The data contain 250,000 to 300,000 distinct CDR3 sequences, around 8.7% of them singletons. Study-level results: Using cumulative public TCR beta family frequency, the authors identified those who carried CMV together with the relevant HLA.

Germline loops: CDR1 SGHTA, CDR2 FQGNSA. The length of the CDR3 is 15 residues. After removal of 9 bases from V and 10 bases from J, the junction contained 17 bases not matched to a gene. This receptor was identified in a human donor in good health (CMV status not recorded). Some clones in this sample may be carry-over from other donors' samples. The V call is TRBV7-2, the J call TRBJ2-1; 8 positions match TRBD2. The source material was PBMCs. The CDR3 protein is CASDKGGGPGVEQFF. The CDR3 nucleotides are TGTGCCAGTGACAAGGGCGGGGGGCCGGGTGTAGAGCAGTTCTTC.